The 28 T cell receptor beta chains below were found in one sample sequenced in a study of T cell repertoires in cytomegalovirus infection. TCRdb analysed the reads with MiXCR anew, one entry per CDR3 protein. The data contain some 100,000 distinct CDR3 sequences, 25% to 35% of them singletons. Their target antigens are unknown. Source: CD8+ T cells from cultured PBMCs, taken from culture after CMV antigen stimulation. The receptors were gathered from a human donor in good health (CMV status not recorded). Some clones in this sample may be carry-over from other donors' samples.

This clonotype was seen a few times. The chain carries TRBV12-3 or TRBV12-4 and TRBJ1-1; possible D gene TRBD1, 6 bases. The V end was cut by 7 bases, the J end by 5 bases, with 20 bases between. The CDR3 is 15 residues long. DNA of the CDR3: TGTGCCAGCATATGGGGGACCAGGGGACATACTGAAGCTTTCTTT. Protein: CASIWGTRGHTEAFF.

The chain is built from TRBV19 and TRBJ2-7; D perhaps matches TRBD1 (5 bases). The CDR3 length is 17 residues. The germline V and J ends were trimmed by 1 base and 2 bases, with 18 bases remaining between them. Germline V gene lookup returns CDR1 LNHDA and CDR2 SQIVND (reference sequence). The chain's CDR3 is CASSIGSGGQSTYEQYF. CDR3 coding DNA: TGTGCCAGTAGTATAGGTAGTGGTGGACAATCGACCTACGAGCAGTACTTC.

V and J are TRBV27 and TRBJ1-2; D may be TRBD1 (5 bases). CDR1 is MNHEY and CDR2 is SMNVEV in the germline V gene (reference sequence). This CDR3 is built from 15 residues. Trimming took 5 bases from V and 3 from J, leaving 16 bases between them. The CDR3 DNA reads TGTGCCAGCAGTCCGATCAGGGTAGTGGACTATGGCTACACCTTC. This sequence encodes CASSPIRVVDYGYTF.

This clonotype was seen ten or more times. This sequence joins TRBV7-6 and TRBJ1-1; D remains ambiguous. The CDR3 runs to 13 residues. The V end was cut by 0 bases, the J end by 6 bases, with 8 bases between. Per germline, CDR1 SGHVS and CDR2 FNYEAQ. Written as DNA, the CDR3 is TGTGCCAGCAGCTTAGCGCGAGGGTCTGAAGCTTTCTTT. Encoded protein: CASSLARGSEAFF.

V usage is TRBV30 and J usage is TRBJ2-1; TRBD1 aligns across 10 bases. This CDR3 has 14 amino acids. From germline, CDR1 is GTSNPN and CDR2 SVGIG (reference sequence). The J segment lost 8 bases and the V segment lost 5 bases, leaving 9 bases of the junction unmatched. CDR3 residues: CAWGSGQGIYEQFF. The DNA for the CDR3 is TGTGCCTGGGGTTCGGGACAGGGGATCTATGAGCAGTTCTTC.

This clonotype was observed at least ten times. The CDR3, as DNA: TGTGCCAGCAGCCCTACTAGCGGCCTCTCCTACAATGAGCAGTTCTTC. This sequence encodes CASSPTSGLSYNEQFF. The rearrangement joins TRBV7-2 to TRBJ2-1, with 8 bases lining up with TRBD2. The germline CDR1 and CDR2 sequences are SGHTA and FQGNSA. V trimming: 5 bases; J trimming: 0 bases; junction bases outside the gene matches: 6. The CDR3 sequence is 16 residues long.

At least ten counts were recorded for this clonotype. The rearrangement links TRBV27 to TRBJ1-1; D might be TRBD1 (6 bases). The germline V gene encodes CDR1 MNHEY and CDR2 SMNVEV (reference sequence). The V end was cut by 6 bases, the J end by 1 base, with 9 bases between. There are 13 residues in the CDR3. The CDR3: CASSVGANTEAFF. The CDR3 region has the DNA TGTGCCAGCAGCGTGGGGGCGAACACTGAAGCTTTCTTT.

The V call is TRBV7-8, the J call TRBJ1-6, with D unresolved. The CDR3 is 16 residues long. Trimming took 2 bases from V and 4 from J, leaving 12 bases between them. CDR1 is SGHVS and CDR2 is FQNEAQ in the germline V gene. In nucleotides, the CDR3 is TGTGCCAGCAGCTTATACGAATCTTCGTATAATTCACCCCTCCACTTT. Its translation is CASSLYESSYNSPLHF.

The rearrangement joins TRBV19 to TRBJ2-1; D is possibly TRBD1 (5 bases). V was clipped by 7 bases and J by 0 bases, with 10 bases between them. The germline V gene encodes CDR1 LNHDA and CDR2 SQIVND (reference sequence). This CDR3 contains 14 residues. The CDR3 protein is CASNTGYSYNEQFF. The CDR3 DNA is TGTGCCAGTAATACAGGTTACTCCTACAATGAGCAGTTCTTC.

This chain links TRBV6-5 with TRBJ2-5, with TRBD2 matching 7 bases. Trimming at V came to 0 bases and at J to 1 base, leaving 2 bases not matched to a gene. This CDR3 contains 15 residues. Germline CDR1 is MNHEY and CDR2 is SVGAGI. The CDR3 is CASSYSLAGQETQYF. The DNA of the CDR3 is TGTGCCAGCAGTTACTCTTTAGCGGGCCAAGAGACCCAGTACTTC.

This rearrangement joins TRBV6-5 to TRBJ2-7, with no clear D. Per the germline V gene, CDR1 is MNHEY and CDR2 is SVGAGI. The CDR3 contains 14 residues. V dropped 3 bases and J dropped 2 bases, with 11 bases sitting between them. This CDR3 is CASSYLPPPYEQYF. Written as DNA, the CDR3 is TGTGCCAGCAGTTATCTGCCGCCCCCCTACGAGCAGTACTTC.

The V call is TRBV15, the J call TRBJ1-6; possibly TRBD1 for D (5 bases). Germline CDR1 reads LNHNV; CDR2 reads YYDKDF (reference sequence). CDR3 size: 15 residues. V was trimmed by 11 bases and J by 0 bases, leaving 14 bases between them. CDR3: CALKEGSSYNSPLHF. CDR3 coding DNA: TGTGCCCTCAAGGAGGGGAGCTCCTATAATTCACCCCTCCACTTT.

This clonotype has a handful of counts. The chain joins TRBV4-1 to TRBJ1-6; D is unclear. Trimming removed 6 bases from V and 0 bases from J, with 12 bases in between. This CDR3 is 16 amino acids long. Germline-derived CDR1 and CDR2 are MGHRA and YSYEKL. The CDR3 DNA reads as TGCGCCAGCAGACTCCACCAGAACTCCTATAATTCACCCCTCCACTTT. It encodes CASRLHQNSYNSPLHF.

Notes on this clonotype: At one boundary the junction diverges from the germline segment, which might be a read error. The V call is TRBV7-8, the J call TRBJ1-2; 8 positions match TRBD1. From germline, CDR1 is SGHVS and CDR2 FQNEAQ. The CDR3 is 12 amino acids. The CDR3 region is CASSPFGQGRVF. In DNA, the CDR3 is TGTGCCAGCAGCCCCTTTGGACAGGGACGGGTTTTC.

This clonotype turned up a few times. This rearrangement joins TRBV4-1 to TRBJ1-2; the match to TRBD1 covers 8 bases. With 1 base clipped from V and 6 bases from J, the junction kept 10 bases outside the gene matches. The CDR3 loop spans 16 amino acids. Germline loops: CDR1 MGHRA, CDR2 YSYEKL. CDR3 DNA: TGCGCCAGCAGCCAAGGGGAAAACAGGGGGTCGGATGGCTACACCTTC. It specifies CASSQGENRGSDGYTF.

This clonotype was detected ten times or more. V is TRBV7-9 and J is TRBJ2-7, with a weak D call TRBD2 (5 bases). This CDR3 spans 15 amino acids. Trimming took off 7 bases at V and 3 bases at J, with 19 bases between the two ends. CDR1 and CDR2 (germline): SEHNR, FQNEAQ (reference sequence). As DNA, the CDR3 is TGTGCCAGCACCGGAGGACTCGCGGGCTTCTACGAGCAGTACTTC. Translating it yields CASTGGLAGFYEQYF.

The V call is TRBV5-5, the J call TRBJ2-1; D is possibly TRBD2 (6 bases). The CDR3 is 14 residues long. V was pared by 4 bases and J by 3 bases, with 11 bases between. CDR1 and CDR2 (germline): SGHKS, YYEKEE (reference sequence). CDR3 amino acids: CASSPKGGYNEQFF. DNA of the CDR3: TGTGCCAGCAGCCCGAAGGGAGGCTACAATGAGCAGTTCTTC.

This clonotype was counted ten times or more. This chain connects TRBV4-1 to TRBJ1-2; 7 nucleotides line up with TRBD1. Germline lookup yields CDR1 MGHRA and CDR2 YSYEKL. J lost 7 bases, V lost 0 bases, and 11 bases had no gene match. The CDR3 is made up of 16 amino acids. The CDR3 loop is CASSQDETGSLGGYTF. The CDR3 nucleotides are TGCGCCAGCAGCCAAGATGAGACAGGGAGTTTGGGTGGCTACACCTTC.

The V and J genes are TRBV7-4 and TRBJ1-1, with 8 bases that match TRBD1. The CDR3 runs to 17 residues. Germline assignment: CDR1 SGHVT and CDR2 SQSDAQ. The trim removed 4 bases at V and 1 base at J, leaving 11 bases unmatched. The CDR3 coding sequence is TGTGCCAGCAGCTCCTCATTACTGACAGGGGAGAACACTGAAGCTTTCTTT. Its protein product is CASSSSLLTGENTEAFF.

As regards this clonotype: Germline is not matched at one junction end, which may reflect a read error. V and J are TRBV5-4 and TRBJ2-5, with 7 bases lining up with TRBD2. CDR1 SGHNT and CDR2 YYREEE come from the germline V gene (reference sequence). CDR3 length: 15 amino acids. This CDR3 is CASSLVETSQEIQYF. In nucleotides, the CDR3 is TGTGCCAGCAGCTTGGTCGAGACTAGCCAAGAGATCCAGTACTTC.

The CDR3 here is CASSFALAGGINEQFF. CDR3 coding DNA: TGCGCCAGCAGTTTTGCGCTAGCGGGGGGGATTAATGAGCAGTTCTTC. The chain carries TRBV5-1 and TRBJ2-1, with 12 bases fitting TRBD2. Germline CDR1 reads SGHRS; CDR2 reads YFSETQ. The CDR3 length is 16 residues. V shed 5 bases and J 7 bases; nucleotides not matched to a gene: 10.

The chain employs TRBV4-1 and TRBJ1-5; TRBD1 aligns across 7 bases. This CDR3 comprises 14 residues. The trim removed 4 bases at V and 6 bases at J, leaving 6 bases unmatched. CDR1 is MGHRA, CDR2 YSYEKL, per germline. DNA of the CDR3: TGCGCCAGCAGCCGAGGACAGGAGCTTCAGCCCCAGCATTTT. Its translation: CASSRGQELQPQHF.

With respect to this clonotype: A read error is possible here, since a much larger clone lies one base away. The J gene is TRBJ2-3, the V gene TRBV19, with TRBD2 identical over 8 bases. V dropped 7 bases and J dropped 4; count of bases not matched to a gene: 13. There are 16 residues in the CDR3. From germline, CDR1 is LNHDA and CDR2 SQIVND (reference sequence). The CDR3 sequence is CASTPGSGASADTQYF. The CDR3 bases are TGTGCCAGTACCCCCGGTAGCGGGGCTAGCGCAGATACGCAGTATTTT.

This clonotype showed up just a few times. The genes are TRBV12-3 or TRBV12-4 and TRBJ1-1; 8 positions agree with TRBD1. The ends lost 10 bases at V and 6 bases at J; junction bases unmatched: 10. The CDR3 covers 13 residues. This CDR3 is CAIRGDRGAEAFF. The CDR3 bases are TGTGCCATCAGAGGCGACAGGGGCGCTGAAGCTTTCTTT.

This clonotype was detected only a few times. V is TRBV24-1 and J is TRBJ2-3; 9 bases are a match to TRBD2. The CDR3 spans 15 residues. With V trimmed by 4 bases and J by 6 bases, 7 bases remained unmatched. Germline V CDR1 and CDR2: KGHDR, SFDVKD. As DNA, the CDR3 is TGTGCCACCAGTGACCAGAGGACTAGCGACGATACGCAGTATTTT. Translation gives CATSDQRTSDDTQYF.

The chain's CDR3 is CASSPTRIRKETQYF. The DNA of the CDR3 is TGTGCCAGCAGCCCGACTAGAATTAGGAAAGAGACCCAGTACTTC. The gene calls are TRBV28 and TRBJ2-5, with D possibly matching TRBD2 (6 bases). This CDR3 has 15 amino acids. V lost 6 bases and J 3 bases, leaving 17 bases between the germline ends. CDR1 is MDHEN and CDR2 is SYDVKM in the germline V gene.

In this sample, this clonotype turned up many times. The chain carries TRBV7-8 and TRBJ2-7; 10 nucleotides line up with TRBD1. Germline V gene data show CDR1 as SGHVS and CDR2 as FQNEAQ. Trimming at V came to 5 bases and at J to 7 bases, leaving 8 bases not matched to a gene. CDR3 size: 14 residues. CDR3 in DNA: TGTGCCAGCAGCGGCCGGGACAGGGGAAAAGAGCAGTACTTC. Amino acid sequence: CASSGRDRGKEQYF.

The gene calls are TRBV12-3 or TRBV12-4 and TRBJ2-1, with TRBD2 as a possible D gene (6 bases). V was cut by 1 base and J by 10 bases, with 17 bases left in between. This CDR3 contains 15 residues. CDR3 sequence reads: CASSLVGTGTLEQFF. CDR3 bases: TGTGCCAGCAGTTTAGTAGGAACCGGGACTTTAGAGCAGTTCTTC.